A selection of T cell receptor beta chains follows, all from one sample in a study of response to subunit inactivated influenza vaccine. Each CDR3 protein is one row after TCRdb ran MiXCR on the RT-PCR reads. This sample yields approximately 530,000 distinct CDR3 sequences, of which 6.5% to 8% are seen a single time; around 13% belongs to the top ten. The sample consisted of PBMCs from blood, taken about 24 months after vaccination. Every receptor here comes from a man aged 50-75 years who received an inactivated influenza vaccine. Both conserved end residues are part of each CDR3. Each record gives: clone size, D gene, V gene, J gene, CDR3 DNA, CDR3 protein. D genes are given only for firm matches. Part of the rows lack a size; the others show once, few, many or a class for expanded clones.

clone_size: few; d_call: TRBD1; v_call: TRBV2; j_call: TRBJ1-1; cdr3_nt: TGTGCCAGCAGAAGGACAGGAGGAGCTTTCTTT; cdr3_aa: CASRRTGGAFF
clone_size: .; d_call: .; v_call: TRBV5-1; j_call: TRBJ1-4; cdr3_nt: TGCGCCAGCAGCCGTGAGGGGATTAATGAAAAACTGTTTTTT; cdr3_aa: CASSREGINEKLFF
clone_size: .; d_call: TRBD2; v_call: TRBV5-1; j_call: TRBJ2-7; cdr3_nt: TGCGCCAGCAGCTCCGCGACTAGCGGATATACCTACGAGCAGTACTTC; cdr3_aa: CASSSATSGYTYEQYF
clone_size: many; d_call: .; v_call: TRBV18; j_call: TRBJ2-7; cdr3_nt: TGTGCCAGCTCACCCGTCCTAGGCGAGCAGTACTTC; cdr3_aa: CASSPVLGEQYF
clone_size: .; d_call: .; v_call: TRBV20-1; j_call: TRBJ1-6; cdr3_nt: TGCAGTGCTAGACGGCAGGAGAATTCACCCCTCCACTTT; cdr3_aa: CSARRQENSPLHF
clone_size: many; d_call: .; v_call: TRBV3-1; j_call: TRBJ1-5; cdr3_nt: TGTGCCAGCGCCCCAGGGACACGCAATCAGCCCCAGCATTTT; cdr3_aa: CASAPGTRNQPQHF
clone_size: few; d_call: .; v_call: TRBV3-1; j_call: TRBJ1-1; cdr3_nt: TGTGCCAGCAGCCCATTCCGCCAAACAGGGATCACTGAAGCTTTCTTT; cdr3_aa: CASSPFRQTGITEAFF
clone_size: few; d_call: TRBD2; v_call: TRBV10-3; j_call: TRBJ2-7; cdr3_nt: TGTGCCATCAGTGAGGGTAGCGGGAGTGACTACGAGCAGTACTTC; cdr3_aa: CAISEGSGSDYEQYF
clone_size: few; d_call: .; v_call: TRBV12-3/TRBV12-4; j_call: TRBJ2-3; cdr3_nt: TGTGCCAGCAGTCCGAGGGGGGCCAGGGGCACAGATACGCAGTATTTT; cdr3_aa: CASSPRGARGTDTQYF
clone_size: .; d_call: .; v_call: TRBV25-1; j_call: TRBJ2-1; cdr3_nt: TGTGCCAGCAGTGAATTAGGGACCTCGGATTACAATGAGCAGTTCTTC; cdr3_aa: CASSELGTSDYNEQFF
clone_size: .; d_call: .; v_call: TRBV2; j_call: TRBJ2-2; cdr3_nt: TGTGCCAGCAGTGCAGGGGTCGTCGGGGAGCTGTTTTTT; cdr3_aa: CASSAGVVGELFF
clone_size: many; d_call: TRBD1; v_call: TRBV4-3; j_call: TRBJ1-4; cdr3_nt: TGCGCCAGCAGCCAGGCCCAGGACAGGGGAAATGAAAAACTGTTTTTT; cdr3_aa: CASSQAQDRGNEKLFF
clone_size: many; d_call: TRBD2; v_call: TRBV20-1; j_call: TRBJ2-3; cdr3_nt: TGCAGTGCTAGGACTAGCGGGGGCACAGATACGCAGTATTTT; cdr3_aa: CSARTSGGTDTQYF
clone_size: .; d_call: .; v_call: TRBV10-3; j_call: TRBJ2-3; cdr3_nt: TGTGCCATCAGCCCGGGCACAGATACGCAGTATTTT; cdr3_aa: CAISPGTDTQYF
clone_size: few; d_call: .; v_call: TRBV20-1; j_call: TRBJ2-2; cdr3_nt: TGCAGTGCGAGGCCCGGACAGAGTGGCACCGGGGAGCTGTTTTTT; cdr3_aa: CSARPGQSGTGELFF
clone_size: many; d_call: .; v_call: TRBV10-3; j_call: TRBJ2-3; cdr3_nt: TGTGCCACCTGTACGGCAGGGGTTAATACGCAGTATTTT; cdr3_aa: CATCTAGVNTQYF
clone_size: few; d_call: TRBD1; v_call: TRBV24-1; j_call: TRBJ2-3; cdr3_nt: TGTGCCACCAGTGATCCCGGGACAGACACAGATACGCAGTATTTT; cdr3_aa: CATSDPGTDTDTQYF
clone_size: .; d_call: TRBD2; v_call: TRBV28; j_call: TRBJ2-5; cdr3_nt: TGTGCCAGCAGTCACGGTACGGGACTAGCGGGAACAGAGACCCAGTACTTC; cdr3_aa: CASSHGTGLAGTETQYF
clone_size: few; d_call: TRBD1; v_call: TRBV20-1; j_call: TRBJ2-7; cdr3_nt: TGCAGTGCTAGAGATTTACAGGGGGCGCGGGAGCAGTACTTC; cdr3_aa: CSARDLQGAREQYF
clone_size: few; d_call: TRBD2; v_call: TRBV5-1; j_call: TRBJ2-3; cdr3_nt: TGCGCCAGCAGGCCCCTGACTAGCGGGGCAGGGGATACGCAGTATTTT; cdr3_aa: CASRPLTSGAGDTQYF
clone_size: few; d_call: .; v_call: TRBV6-2/TRBV6-3; j_call: TRBJ1-2; cdr3_nt: TGTGCCAGCAGCCCTACCCGCTATGGCTACACCTTC; cdr3_aa: CASSPTRYGYTF
clone_size: .; d_call: .; v_call: TRBV4-2; j_call: TRBJ2-5; cdr3_nt: TGTGCCAGCAGCCCGGGGACGGGCGGAGGGTACCAAGAGACCCAGTACTTC; cdr3_aa: CASSPGTGGGYQETQYF
clone_size: many; d_call: TRBD2; v_call: TRBV29-1; j_call: TRBJ2-7; cdr3_nt: TGCAGCGTTGGCGGGGGGTTCGGGCAGTACTTC; cdr3_aa: CSVGGGFGQYF
clone_size: few; d_call: .; v_call: TRBV5-6; j_call: TRBJ2-3; cdr3_nt: TGTGCCAGCAGCTTTGCGGTGAGCCTCACAGATACGCAGTATTTT; cdr3_aa: CASSFAVSLTDTQYF
clone_size: .; d_call: .; v_call: TRBV20-1; j_call: TRBJ2-3; cdr3_nt: TGCAGTGCCGCGGAGAGCACAGATACGCAGTATTTT; cdr3_aa: CSAAESTDTQYF
clone_size: .; d_call: TRBD2; v_call: TRBV5-1; j_call: TRBJ2-2; cdr3_nt: TGCGCCAGCAGCTTGTCACTAGCGGGCCACACCGGGGAGCTGTTTTTT; cdr3_aa: CASSLSLAGHTGELFF
clone_size: .; d_call: TRBD2; v_call: TRBV15; j_call: TRBJ2-1; cdr3_nt: TGTGCCACCAGCAGAGATCTGCAGGGAGGGAGTGAGCAGTTCTTC; cdr3_aa: CATSRDLQGGSEQFF
clone_size: many; d_call: TRBD1; v_call: TRBV4-1; j_call: TRBJ1-1; cdr3_nt: TGCGCCAGCAGCCAAGATCAGGGGGTGAACACTGAAGCTTTCTTT; cdr3_aa: CASSQDQGVNTEAFF
clone_size: many; d_call: .; v_call: TRBV2; j_call: TRBJ2-7; cdr3_nt: TGTGCCAGCAACCCGGGGGCGACCTACGAGCAGTACTTC; cdr3_aa: CASNPGATYEQYF
clone_size: few; d_call: TRBD2; v_call: TRBV6-2/TRBV6-3; j_call: TRBJ2-2; cdr3_nt: TGTGCCATCCTTAGCGGGACCGTCACCGGGGAGCTGTTTTTT; cdr3_aa: CAILSGTVTGELFF
clone_size: few; d_call: TRBD2; v_call: TRBV29-1; j_call: TRBJ2-3; cdr3_nt: TGCAGCGCCCAAGGACTAGCGGGAGTTACGCAGTATTTT; cdr3_aa: CSAQGLAGVTQYF
clone_size: .; d_call: TRBD1; v_call: TRBV9; j_call: TRBJ1-6; cdr3_nt: TGTGCCAGCAGCGCCCTCGGGACAGGGGATTCACCCCTCCACTTT; cdr3_aa: CASSALGTGDSPLHF
clone_size: few; d_call: .; v_call: TRBV9; j_call: TRBJ2-7; cdr3_nt: TGTGCCAGCAGCGTAACGGGACTCCCTGACTACGAGCAGTACTTC; cdr3_aa: CASSVTGLPDYEQYF
clone_size: many; d_call: .; v_call: TRBV9; j_call: TRBJ1-5; cdr3_nt: TGTGCCAGCAGCGTAGCAGGGGAAGGTGTACCCCAGCATTTT; cdr3_aa: CASSVAGEGVPQHF
clone_size: .; d_call: .; v_call: TRBV18; j_call: TRBJ1-1; cdr3_nt: TGTGCCAGCTCACCGCTAATGGGGGTAATCGAGAACACTGAAGCTTTCTTT; cdr3_aa: CASSPLMGVIENTEAFF
clone_size: many; d_call: .; v_call: TRBV5-1; j_call: TRBJ2-1; cdr3_nt: TGCGCCAGCAGCTTTTCCAGGCGTTTGAATGAGCAGTTCTTC; cdr3_aa: CASSFSRRLNEQFF
clone_size: few; d_call: TRBD1; v_call: TRBV7-2; j_call: TRBJ2-1; cdr3_nt: TGTGCCAGCAGCCGACAGGGGGGCTCCTACAATGAGCAGTTCTTC; cdr3_aa: CASSRQGGSYNEQFF
clone_size: few; d_call: TRBD1; v_call: TRBV20-1; j_call: TRBJ2-7; cdr3_nt: TGCAGTGCTCCCGGACAGGGGGCTTACGAGCAGTACTTC; cdr3_aa: CSAPGQGAYEQYF
clone_size: few; d_call: TRBD2; v_call: TRBV20-1; j_call: TRBJ2-1; cdr3_nt: TGCAGTGCCAAAAAGCTTTGGGGGGGGAGCTCCTACAATGAGCAGTTCTTC; cdr3_aa: CSAKKLWGGSSYNEQFF
clone_size: few; d_call: TRBD1; v_call: TRBV12-3/TRBV12-4; j_call: TRBJ2-5; cdr3_nt: TGTGCCAGCCGGGACAGTCAAGAGACCCAGTACTTC; cdr3_aa: CASRDSQETQYF
clone_size: many; d_call: TRBD2; v_call: TRBV7-8; j_call: TRBJ2-1; cdr3_nt: TGTGCCAGCAGCTTAGTTTTAACTAGCGGGAGGGGGAACTCCTACAATGAGCAGTTCTTC; cdr3_aa: CASSLVLTSGRGNSYNEQFF
clone_size: many; d_call: TRBD1; v_call: TRBV9; j_call: TRBJ2-5; cdr3_nt: TGTGCCAGAGGCTACCGGACAGGGGGCTGGGAGACCCAGTACTTC; cdr3_aa: CARGYRTGGWETQYF
clone_size: many; d_call: .; v_call: TRBV9; j_call: TRBJ1-4; cdr3_nt: TGTGCCAGCAGGGTGTTTTGCAGGCTTGTTGCAACTAATGAAAAACTGTTTTTT; cdr3_aa: CASRVFCRLVATNEKLFF
clone_size: .; d_call: TRBD2; v_call: TRBV20-1; j_call: TRBJ2-5; cdr3_nt: TGCAGTGCCAGAGGTGGTCTAGCGGGGCCCGGTCCCTTAGGGACCCAGTACTTC; cdr3_aa: CSARGGLAGPGPLGTQYF
clone_size: .; d_call: TRBD2; v_call: TRBV4-3; j_call: TRBJ2-1; cdr3_nt: TGCGCCAGCAGCCAGGGGTTTCGAGCGGGGGCCCCCTCCTACAATGAGCAGTTCTTC; cdr3_aa: CASSQGFRAGAPSYNEQFF
clone_size: few; d_call: .; v_call: TRBV10-2; j_call: TRBJ2-5; cdr3_nt: TGCGCCAGCAGTGAGTCGATAGGGGGGGGAGAGACCCAGTACTTC; cdr3_aa: CASSESIGGGETQYF
clone_size: few; d_call: .; v_call: TRBV5-1; j_call: TRBJ2-1; cdr3_nt: TGCGCCAGCAGCTTGATGTCTAGCGCTCCCTACAATGAGCAGTTCTTC; cdr3_aa: CASSLMSSAPYNEQFF
clone_size: many; d_call: .; v_call: TRBV7-9; j_call: TRBJ2-5; cdr3_nt: TGTGCCAGCAGCTTCCAGGCCTCAGGCCAAGAGACCCAGTACTTC; cdr3_aa: CASSFQASGQETQYF
clone_size: few; d_call: .; v_call: TRBV7-9; j_call: TRBJ2-2; cdr3_nt: TGTGCCAGCAGCTTACTGCCCGGGCCAGGGAGGACCGGGGAGCTGTTTTTT; cdr3_aa: CASSLLPGPGRTGELFF